This T cell receptor beta chain was profiled in a study of blood T cell repertoires in COVID-19. At the level of the study: The origin of the acute and convalescent COVID-19 samples was the United States, Italy and Spain. Sources were T cells, B-cell-depleted T cells, or PBMCs; the material itself was cDNA or gDNA.

In the original processing: Amplification of reference gene primers was used by the study to estimate nucleated cell counts. The method was immunoSEQ multiplex PCR; TCRdb's version includes in-frame clones alone and lacks a portion of them. Clone size and V and J calls were adopted from that table, with D and trimming inferred from the DNA. Among about 22,000 clones listed, around four fifths were seen once. This clone was recorded only once. CDR3 length equals 16 residues. Germline V gene lookup returns CDR1 SGHRS and CDR2 YFSETQ. Trimming removed 0 bases at V and 7 bases at J, with 19 bases between.

The chain recombines TRBV5-1 with TRBJ1-2; D perhaps matches TRBD1 (5 bases). The sample consisted of peripheral blood. The receptor was isolated from an older man with active or convalescent COVID-19. CDR3: CASSLGVVGDLGGYTF. The CDR3 region has the DNA TGCGCCAGCAGCTTGGGTGTCGTGGGGGACTTAGGTGGCTACACCTTC.